The entry below gives a single TCR beta chain sequence along with its context. At least ten counts were recorded for this clonotype. Its antigen has not been determined. No base qualities exist here, and no much larger clone lies one base off it. Library preparation used UMI-ligation and nested PCR. A single-stranded oligonucleotide bearing the Illumina SP2 sequence and a UMI was ligated to the 3' end of the cDNA with T4 RNA ligase 1. PCR1 was run for about 4 cycles (98 degrees C for 15 s, 69 degrees C for 30 s, 72 degrees C for 40 s), and an equimolar mix of RC1.1 and RC1.2, covering TRBC1 and TRBC2, was used as the beta primer. Starting at PCR2, the TCR alpha and beta chains were handled separately, and sample indices and Illumina adaptors were added. The UMI was composed of 12 random nucleotides, arranged as two hexamers separated by a spacer, and was positioned after an 8-base spacer. Libraries were sequenced on an Illumina MiSeq using v2 2x251 paired-end chemistry, with eleven to twelve samples typically included per run. PhiX DNA at roughly 4.5-7.5% was added to each sequencing library to increase diversity. As for the original processing: bcl2fastq converted raw reads to FASTQ, and Demultiplexor demultiplexed the reads by dual indices. Decombinator assigned V and J genes by tag matching, allowing a single base-pair mismatch. Collapsinator used UMIs to correct both sequencing errors and frequency errors arising from PCR heterogeneity. CDR3Translator converted Decombinator identifiers to nucleotide sequence, translated to amino acids, and extracted CDR3 using C- and N-terminal motifs. A cluster of KT2 sequences sharing one unique molecular identifier was counted as one distinct KT2 TCR. The public reads were reanalyzed by TCRdb: fastp trimming at Q25, MiXCR alignment, in-frame beta chains only. Rows with a matching CDR3 protein are joined into one entry that keeps the most common DNA and genes. None of the V and J calls come from the authors' own analysis; TCRdb made them. The sample contains tens of thousands of distinct CDR3 sequences, under 14% of them found a single time. The biggest ten clones account for less than 11% of the sample.

Deletion took 4 bases off V and 2 bases off J, with a span of 15 bases between the germline ends. Spanning cysteine to phenylalanine, the CDR3 consists of 15 amino acids. Left in the record is the CDR3 DNA by itself, 45 bases read in frame from the first base. As encoded in the germline V gene, CDR1 is SGHTS while CDR2 is YDEGEE. To test the sensitivity and accuracy of the pipeline, known numbers of KT2, a T cell clone whose TCR had already been sequenced, were spiked into unfractionated PBMC. A range of KT2-to-PBMC ratios was produced by mixing KT2 cells with a fixed number of PBMC. This record comes from a study of quantifying T cell responses using KT2 cells (dated by TCRdb to about 2017). Looking at the study overall: RNA was DNase-treated and reverse transcribed with TCR alpha and beta constant-region primers, mostly using SuperScript III. PCR2 was run as a SYBR Green qPCR and stopped at a predetermined fluorescence threshold to avoid over-amplification. The efficiency of the T4 ligation step under optimum conditions was estimated to be greater than 8.5%.

Results the study describes overall, beyond this receptor: Even at the lowest spike-in tested, roughly one KT2 cell per 100,000 PBMC, KT2 sequences were still detected. Over several orders of magnitude, the number of KT2 alpha and beta sequences rose linearly with the number of KT2 cells put in. At very high KT2 spike-in numbers, detection of KT2 sequences reached saturation. No side-by-side comparison of the pipeline with other TCR sequencing techniques was included in the study.

Sequencing was carried out using PBMCs spiked with cells of the T cell clone KT2. The chain uses TRBV5-8 and TRBJ1-2; too little of a D gene remains to name it. This TCR derives from a human donor. The nucleotide sequence is given as TGTGCCAGCAGCGAGAGGATCTGGCAGAACTATGGCTACACCTTC. The translation is CASSERIWQNYGYTF.